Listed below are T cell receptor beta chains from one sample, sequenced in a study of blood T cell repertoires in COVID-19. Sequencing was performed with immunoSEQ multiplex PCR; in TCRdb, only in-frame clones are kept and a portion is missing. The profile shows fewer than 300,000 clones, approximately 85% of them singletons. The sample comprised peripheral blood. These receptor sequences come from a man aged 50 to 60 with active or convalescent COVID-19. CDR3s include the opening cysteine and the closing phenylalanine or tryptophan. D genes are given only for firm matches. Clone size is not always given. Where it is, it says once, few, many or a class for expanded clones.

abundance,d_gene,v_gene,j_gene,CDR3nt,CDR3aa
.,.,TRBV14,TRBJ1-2,TGTGCCAGCAGCCGGGTGGAGGACGGCTATGGCTACACCTTC,CASSRVEDGYGYTF
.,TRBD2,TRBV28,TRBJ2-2,TGTGCCAGCACAGGCGCGGGAGGGAACACCGGGGAGCTGTTTTTT,CASTGAGGNTGELFF
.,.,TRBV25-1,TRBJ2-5,TGTGCCAGCGTCGACCCCGCGGGCCAGTACTTC,CASVDPAGQYF
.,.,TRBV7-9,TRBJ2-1,TGTGCCAGCAGCTTAGCACAGGGTGGACCCAGTGAGCAGTTCTTC,CASSLAQGGPSEQFF
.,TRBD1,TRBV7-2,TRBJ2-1,TGTGCCAGCAGCGAGGACAGGGGGTCCTACAATGAGCAGTTCTTC,CASSEDRGSYNEQFF
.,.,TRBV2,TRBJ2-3,TGTGCCAGTTTGAGACTTGCAGATACGCAGTATTTT,CASLRLADTQYF
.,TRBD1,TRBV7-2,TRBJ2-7,TGTGCCAGCAGCCCCTCAGGAACGGGACAGGGGCTCGAGCAGTACTTC,CASSPSGTGQGLEQYF
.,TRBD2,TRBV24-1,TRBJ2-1,TGTGCCACCAGTTATGGGCCGGGTAGCGGGGTCTACAATGAGCAGTTCTTC,CATSYGPGSGVYNEQFF
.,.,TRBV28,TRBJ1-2,TGTGCCAGCAGGACATCCTATGGCTACACCTTC,CASRTSYGYTF
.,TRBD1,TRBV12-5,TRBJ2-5,TGTGCTAGTGGTCCGGGACAGGGGGTCGAGACCCAGTACTTC,CASGPGQGVETQYF
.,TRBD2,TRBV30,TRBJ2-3,TGTGCCTGGAGTAAGGGACTAGCGGGACCAGATACGCAGTATTTT,CAWSKGLAGPDTQYF
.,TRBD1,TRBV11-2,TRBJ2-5,TGTGCCAGCAGCCCAACAGGGGGCCAAGGGGAGACCCAGTACTTC,CASSPTGGQGETQYF
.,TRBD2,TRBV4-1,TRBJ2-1,TGCGCCAGCAGCCAAGGATACTCTAGCGGGGTGTACAATGAGCAGTTCTTC,CASSQGYSSGVYNEQFF
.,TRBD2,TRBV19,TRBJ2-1,TGTGCCAGTAGTCCAAAGACCCACACTAGCGGGAGCTACAATGAGCAGTTCTTC,CASSPKTHTSGSYNEQFF
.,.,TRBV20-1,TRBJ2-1,TGCAGTGCTAGTATCGCGGGACTTCCCCTCGGGAATGAGCAGTTCTTC,CSASIAGLPLGNEQFF
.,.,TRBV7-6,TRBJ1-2,TGTGCCAGCAGCTTAGGGGCAGGGGACTATGGCTACACCTTC,CASSLGAGDYGYTF
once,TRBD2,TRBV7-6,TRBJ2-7,TGTGCCAGCAGGATGGGGACTAGCGGGTTTGGCGAGCAGTACTTC,CASRMGTSGFGEQYF
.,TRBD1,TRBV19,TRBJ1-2,TGTGCCAGTAGTTCATGGACAGGGGACAACACCTTC,CASSSWTGDNTF
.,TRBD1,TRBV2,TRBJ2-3,TGTGCCAGCAGAAGCGGACAGGGAAGCACAGATACGCAGTATTTT,CASRSGQGSTDTQYF
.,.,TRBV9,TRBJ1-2,TGTGCCAGCAGCGTAGGAACAGTGACTAACTATGGCTACACCTTC,CASSVGTVTNYGYTF
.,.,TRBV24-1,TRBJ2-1,TGTGCCACCAGTGTGAAAGGCGGCTATGAGCAGTTCTTC,CATSVKGGYEQFF
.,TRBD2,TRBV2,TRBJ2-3,TGTGCCAGCATTACCGGGACTAGCGCAGATACGCAGTATTTT,CASITGTSADTQYF
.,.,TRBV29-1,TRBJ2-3,TGCAGCGTTTCCTCGGGACACAACACAGATACGCAGTATTTT,CSVSSGHNTDTQYF
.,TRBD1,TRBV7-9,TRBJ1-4,TGTGCCAGCAGCTTTCTTGGACAGGAGAATGAAAAACTGTTTTTT,CASSFLGQENEKLFF
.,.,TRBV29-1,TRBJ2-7,TGCAGCGTTGAACACGCCTCAAGGGGGGGGCTAAGCTCCTACGAGCAGTACTTC,CSVEHASRGGLSSYEQYF
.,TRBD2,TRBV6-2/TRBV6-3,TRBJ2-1,TGTGCCAGCAGTCAAAGCGGGGCCCCGTACAATGAGCAGTTCTTC,CASSQSGAPYNEQFF
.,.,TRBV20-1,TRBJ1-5,TGCAGTGCTAGTATGGGCATTCAGCCCCAGCATTTT,CSASMGIQPQHF
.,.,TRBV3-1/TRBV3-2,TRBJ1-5,TGTGCCAGCAGCCAAGGGCCCAATCAGCCCCAGCATTTT,CASSQGPNQPQHF
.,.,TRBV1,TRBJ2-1,TGCACCAGCAGCCAAGTTCCCCAGGGCGCCTACAATGAGCAGTTCTTC,CTSSQVPQGAYNEQFF
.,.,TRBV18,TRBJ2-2,TGTGCCAGCTCACCATGGACGGGGAAGTCGGCCGGGGAGCTGTTTTTT,CASSPWTGKSAGELFF
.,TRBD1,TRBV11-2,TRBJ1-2,TGTGCCAGCAGCTTAGCCCTGGACAGGATCTATGGCTACACCTTC,CASSLALDRIYGYTF
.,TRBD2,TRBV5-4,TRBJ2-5,TGTGCCAGCAGCTTCGCAAGCGGGAGGGCCGCAGAGACCCAGTACTTC,CASSFASGRAAETQYF
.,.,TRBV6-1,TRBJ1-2,TGTGCCAGCAGTGAAGGGGGCGGAGTAGACAGGAGATATAACTTCTATGGCTACACCTTC,CASSEGGGVDRRYNFYGYTF
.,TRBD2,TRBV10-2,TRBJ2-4,TGCGCCAGCAGTGAGGAGGTAGCGGGGACCCTTCTAGCCAAAAACATTCAGTACTTC,CASSEEVAGTLLAKNIQYF
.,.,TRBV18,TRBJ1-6,TGTGCCAGCTCAGGCAATTCACCCCTCCACTTT,CASSGNSPLHF
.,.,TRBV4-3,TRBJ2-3,TGCGCCAGCAGCCAAGATCCGATACCGGGCACAGATACGCAGTATTTT,CASSQDPIPGTDTQYF
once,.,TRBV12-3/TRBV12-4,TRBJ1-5,TGTGCCAGCAGTTTCTTTGGCCAGCCCCAGCATTTT,CASSFFGQPQHF
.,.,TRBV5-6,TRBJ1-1,TGTGCCAGCAGCGGGGGCAGCCGCATTCACATGAACACTGAAGCTTTCTTT,CASSGGSRIHMNTEAFF
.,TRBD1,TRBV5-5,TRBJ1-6,TGTGCCAGCAGCCCAAGACAGGGAAAGGATTCACCCCTCCACTTT,CASSPRQGKDSPLHF
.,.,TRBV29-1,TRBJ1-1,TGCAGCGTTGGAGCTGTCAGGGTGAACACTGAAGCTTTCTTT,CSVGAVRVNTEAFF
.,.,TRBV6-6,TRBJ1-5,TGTGCCAGCAGCCTAAGCAATCAGCCCCAGCATTTT,CASSLSNQPQHF
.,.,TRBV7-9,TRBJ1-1,TGTGCCAGCAGTCAAAGACTCGAGAACACTGAAGCTTTCTTT,CASSQRLENTEAFF
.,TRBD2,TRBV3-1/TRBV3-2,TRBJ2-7,TGTGCCAGCAGCTTTCAACTAGCGGGAGGAAAAGAGCAGTACTTC,CASSFQLAGGKEQYF
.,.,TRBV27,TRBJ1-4,TGTGCCAGCAGTTCGTCCTACACAGGGCGAGGGGAAAAACTGTTTTTT,CASSSSYTGRGEKLFF
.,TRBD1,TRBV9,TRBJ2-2,TGTGCCAGCAGCGTAGCCGGACAGGCCGGGGCCGGGGAGCTGTTTTTT,CASSVAGQAGAGELFF
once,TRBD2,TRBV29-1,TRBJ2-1,TGCAGCGGAAGATTGCTAGCGGGATTCAATGAGCAGTTCTTC,CSGRLLAGFNEQFF
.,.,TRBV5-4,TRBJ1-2,TGTGCCAGCAGCTCGGGAGGGGAACATGGCTACACCTTC,CASSSGGEHGYTF
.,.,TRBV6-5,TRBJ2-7,TGTGCCAGCAGCCAAGGGAGCTACGAGCAGTACTTC,CASSQGSYEQYF
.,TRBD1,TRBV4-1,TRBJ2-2,TGCGCCAGCAGCCACAGGGACAGGGGACCCACCGGGGAGCTGTTTTTT,CASSHRDRGPTGELFF
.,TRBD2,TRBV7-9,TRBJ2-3,TGTGCCAGCCGAGCTGCGGGAGCGGCAGATACGCAGTATTTT,CASRAAGAADTQYF
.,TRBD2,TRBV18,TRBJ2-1,TGTGCCAGCTCACCCTGGGGGGGGTTCGACAATGAGCAGTTCTTC,CASSPWGGFDNEQFF
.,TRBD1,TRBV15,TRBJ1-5,TGTGCCACCAGCAGACGGACAGGGTCGAGCAATCAGCCCCAGCATTTT,CATSRRTGSSNQPQHF
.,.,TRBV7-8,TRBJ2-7,TGTGCCAGCAGCCTAGACTCCACCCGCTGGTACTTC,CASSLDSTRWYF
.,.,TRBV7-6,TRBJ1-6,TGTGCCAGCAGTCAAGACAACACCCGTTCATCACCCCTCCACTTT,CASSQDNTRSSPLHF